This is a list of T cell receptor beta chains from one sample in a study of blood T cell repertoires in COVID-19. Only in-frame clones appear in the TCRdb table, and some are missing; sequencing was by immunoSEQ multiplex PCR. The repertoire holds around 200,000 clones, roughly 80% seen once, with about 6.4% in the top ten. The source material was peripheral blood. The receptor source for this set is a human donor in a cohort sampled during active COVID-19. CDR3s include the opening cysteine and the closing phenylalanine or tryptophan. Fields, in order: V gene, D gene, J gene, clone size, CDR3 DNA, CDR3 protein. The D gene is left open where the match is weak. Clone size is shown for a subset of rows, as once, few, many or a class of expanded clone.

V: TRBV3-1/TRBV3-2
D: TRBD1
J: TRBJ2-5
size: .
DNA: TGTGCCAGCAGCCCGGGGACAGGGGCGGCGACCCAGTACTTC
CDR3: CASSPGTGAATQYF

V: TRBV3-1/TRBV3-2
D: TRBD2
J: TRBJ2-1
size: .
DNA: TGTGCCAGCAGCCAAGGAGGACTAGCGGGGGGGTATGAGCAGTTCTTC
CDR3: CASSQGGLAGGYEQFF

V: TRBV6-2/TRBV6-3
D: TRBD2
J: TRBJ2-1
size: .
DNA: TGTGCCAGCAGCAGAGTGGAGGGACTAGCGGGGGTGAATGAGCAGTTCTTC
CDR3: CASSRVEGLAGVNEQFF

V: TRBV19
D: .
J: TRBJ2-5
size: .
DNA: TGTGCCAGTAGTATACTACGTGGGACCCAGTACTTC
CDR3: CASSILRGTQYF

V: TRBV2
D: TRBD1
J: TRBJ2-7
size: .
DNA: TGTGCCAGCAGTCTGGACAGGGGGGCCTACGAGCAGTACTTC
CDR3: CASSLDRGAYEQYF

V: TRBV4-1
D: TRBD2
J: TRBJ2-1
size: .
DNA: TGCGCCAGCAGCCAGGTTACTAGCGGGGGGTACAATGAGCAGTTCTTC
CDR3: CASSQVTSGGYNEQFF

V: TRBV6-2/TRBV6-3
D: .
J: TRBJ1-5
size: .
DNA: TGTGCCAGCAGCCAAGCTAGAAGGCCGGAGGGTAATTTGCCCCAGCATTTT
CDR3: CASSQARRPEGNLPQHF

V: TRBV5-4
D: .
J: TRBJ2-1
size: .
DNA: TGTGCCAGCAGCTTGCCCCTCCACAGGGTCAATGAGCAGTTCTTC
CDR3: CASSLPLHRVNEQFF

V: TRBV4-2
D: .
J: TRBJ1-6
size: .
DNA: TGTGCCAGCAGCCAGGATTCTACCGGGACTGGCTATAATTCACCCCTCCACTTT
CDR3: CASSQDSTGTGYNSPLHF

V: TRBV5-1
D: .
J: TRBJ2-1
size: .
DNA: TGCGCCAGCAGCCCAGAAAGGCGGGGTCGGGATGAGCAGTTCTTC
CDR3: CASSPERRGRDEQFF

V: TRBV19
D: TRBD1
J: TRBJ2-3
size: .
DNA: TGTGCCAGTAGTATAGCCCGACAGGGGGCTACGGATACGCAGTATTTT
CDR3: CASSIARQGATDTQYF

V: TRBV5-5
D: .
J: TRBJ1-5
size: .
DNA: TGTGCCAGCAGCTTGGACAACCCGAATCAGCCCCAGCATTTT
CDR3: CASSLDNPNQPQHF

V: TRBV19
D: .
J: TRBJ2-3
size: .
DNA: TGTGCCAGTAGCAATGCAGCGGGTGGCACAGATACGCAGTATTTT
CDR3: CASSNAAGGTDTQYF

V: TRBV19
D: TRBD1
J: TRBJ2-6
size: .
DNA: TGTGCCAGTAGTCCCCAGGGACAGGAGGTCTCTGGGGCCAACGTCCTGACTTTC
CDR3: CASSPQGQEVSGANVLTF

V: TRBV5-8
D: TRBD2
J: TRBJ2-3
size: .
DNA: TGTGCCAGCGGCCTGGGACTAGCGGGGGGTTCGACAGATACGCAGTATTTT
CDR3: CASGLGLAGGSTDTQYF

V: TRBV4-2
D: .
J: TRBJ2-7
size: once
DNA: TGTGCCAGCAGCCAAGATGGAATAGGGAGGGAGCAGTACTTC
CDR3: CASSQDGIGREQYF

V: TRBV5-6
D: TRBD1
J: TRBJ2-7
size: few
DNA: TGTGCCAGCAGCTACGCCCGACAGGGCCCAAAATACGAGCAGTACTTC
CDR3: CASSYARQGPKYEQYF

V: TRBV6-4
D: .
J: TRBJ1-1
size: few
DNA: TGTGCCAGCAGCCGACCCGGGAAGGGAGGGACTGAAGCTTTCTTT
CDR3: CASSRPGKGGTEAFF

V: TRBV5-4
D: TRBD2
J: TRBJ2-5
size: .
DNA: TGTGCCAGCAGCTTGAAGCTAGCGGGGGAGGAGACCCAGTACTTC
CDR3: CASSLKLAGEETQYF

V: TRBV4-1
D: TRBD2
J: TRBJ2-7
size: .
DNA: TGCGCCAGCAGCCAAGACGTCAGGGGCCTACTAGCGGGGGGCTCCTACGAGCAGTACTTC
CDR3: CASSQDVRGLLAGGSYEQYF

V: TRBV23-1
D: TRBD2
J: TRBJ2-2
size: .
DNA: TGCGCCAGCAGTCAATCTCTAGGACTAGCGGGTCCCGGGGAGCTGTTTTTT
CDR3: CASSQSLGLAGPGELFF

V: TRBV5-6
D: .
J: TRBJ2-5
size: .
DNA: TGTGCCAGCAGCTTGTCGGCCAGGGCCTTAGAGACCCAGTACTTC
CDR3: CASSLSARALETQYF

V: TRBV5-6
D: .
J: TRBJ2-5
size: .
DNA: TGTGCCAGCAGCTTGGCCGGGGGAGGAGGGGAGACCCAGTACTTC
CDR3: CASSLAGGGGETQYF

V: TRBV11-2
D: .
J: TRBJ2-7
size: .
DNA: TGTGCCAGCAGCTTAGATTGGGCGACAGGCTCCTACGAGCAGTACTTC
CDR3: CASSLDWATGSYEQYF

V: TRBV5-4
D: .
J: TRBJ1-1
size: few
DNA: TGTGCCAGCAGCTTGGACAGCACCCTCAACACTGAAGCTTTCTTT
CDR3: CASSLDSTLNTEAFF

V: TRBV6-5
D: .
J: TRBJ1-1
size: .
DNA: TGTGCCAGCAGCCTCGGCTTGGGGAGTGGGGCTGAAGCTTTCTTT
CDR3: CASSLGLGSGAEAFF

V: TRBV19
D: TRBD1
J: TRBJ2-7
size: .
DNA: TGTGCCAGTAGCCGGGACAGGGGGTTCCCCTACGAGCAGTACTTC
CDR3: CASSRDRGFPYEQYF

V: TRBV4-2
D: .
J: TRBJ1-4
size: once
DNA: TGTGCCAGCAGCCAAGATGTAGGGGCGGGGAGTTTTGAAAAACTGTTTTTT
CDR3: CASSQDVGAGSFEKLFF

V: TRBV3-1/TRBV3-2
D: .
J: TRBJ1-2
size: once
DNA: TGTGCCAGCAGCCAAGATCAGGCCCTTAACTATGGCTACACCTTC
CDR3: CASSQDQALNYGYTF

V: TRBV23-1
D: TRBD1
J: TRBJ2-7
size: .
DNA: TGCGCCAGCAGTCAGCCGGGACAGGGGACGCCCTACGAGCAGTACTTC
CDR3: CASSQPGQGTPYEQYF

V: TRBV29-1
D: .
J: TRBJ1-3
size: .
DNA: TGCAGCGTTGACCAAGGGGACTCTGGAAACACCATATATTTT
CDR3: CSVDQGDSGNTIYF

V: TRBV14
D: TRBD1
J: TRBJ2-7
size: .
DNA: TGTGCCAGCAGCCGGGCTGGACAGGGTTTCTACGAGCAGTACTTC
CDR3: CASSRAGQGFYEQYF

V: TRBV5-4
D: .
J: TRBJ1-1
size: .
DNA: TGTGCCAGCACGCATTTGGGCCCGAACACTGAAGCTTTCTTT
CDR3: CASTHLGPNTEAFF

V: TRBV19
D: TRBD2
J: TRBJ2-1
size: .
DNA: TGTGCCAGTAGTATTGGACTAGCGGGGTTGCAGAAGCAGTTCTTC
CDR3: CASSIGLAGLQKQFF

V: TRBV7-5
D: .
J: TRBJ1-4
size: .
DNA: TGTGCCAGAAGCCTGCTGTCGGGGAAACTGTTTTTT
CDR3: CARSLLSGKLFF

V: TRBV5-1
D: .
J: TRBJ1-1
size: few
DNA: TGCGCCAGCAGCAAAGACAGCAAGAACACTGAAGCTTTCTTT
CDR3: CASSKDSKNTEAFF

V: TRBV25-1
D: TRBD1
J: TRBJ1-1
size: few
DNA: TGTGCCAGCATGACAGGGAGGAACACTGAAGCTTTCTTT
CDR3: CASMTGRNTEAFF

V: TRBV27
D: .
J: TRBJ1-5
size: .
DNA: TGTGCCAGCAAAACGGGCAATCAGCCCCAGCATTTT
CDR3: CASKTGNQPQHF

V: TRBV12-5
D: TRBD1
J: TRBJ1-2
size: .
DNA: TGTGCTAGCCGAAGGGCAGGGGGCGACTATGGCTACACCTTC
CDR3: CASRRAGGDYGYTF

V: TRBV9
D: .
J: TRBJ2-7
size: .
DNA: TGTGCCAGCAGCGTAGGCAGGGACACCTACGAGCAGTACTTC
CDR3: CASSVGRDTYEQYF

V: TRBV3-1/TRBV3-2
D: .
J: TRBJ1-2
size: .
DNA: TGTGCCAGCAGCCAAGGGGTAGAGGGTATCTATGGCTACACCTTC
CDR3: CASSQGVEGIYGYTF

V: TRBV7-8
D: .
J: TRBJ2-1
size: .
DNA: TGTGCCAGCAGCCGACCCACAGGGAGGGGTTCCTACAATGAGCAGTTCTTC
CDR3: CASSRPTGRGSYNEQFF

V: TRBV7-2
D: TRBD2
J: TRBJ2-1
size: once
DNA: TGTGCCAGCAGCTCTACCCCTGGCGGGGGATACAATGAGCAGTTCTTC
CDR3: CASSSTPGGGYNEQFF

V: TRBV19
D: .
J: TRBJ1-1
size: .
DNA: TGTGCCAGTACCCCCGACAGCCTCGCTAATATGAACACTGAAGCTTTCTTT
CDR3: CASTPDSLANMNTEAFF

V: TRBV5-4
D: .
J: TRBJ2-2
size: .
DNA: TGTGCCAGCAGCTTGAGCGGCGGGACGAACACCGGGGAGCTGTTTTTT
CDR3: CASSLSGGTNTGELFF

V: TRBV6-7
D: TRBD1
J: TRBJ1-3
size: .
DNA: TGTGCCAGCATATGCTATGGGACAGGGAAAGGAAACACCATATATTTT
CDR3: CASICYGTGKGNTIYF